Listed below are T cell receptor beta chains from one sample, sequenced in a study of cytomegalovirus exposure and HLA in healthy donors. Sequenced by immunoSEQ multiplex PCR; TCRdb stores in-frame clones only, minus some. This sample has 150,000 to 200,000 clones, with over 70% found just once. Sequenced: PBMCs. All receptors derive from a male donor in good health and CMV-seropositive. Each CDR3 is given with its conserved first and last residue. A D gene is named only where the DNA matches it firmly. Clone size is shown for a subset of rows, as once, few, many or a class of expanded clone.

>-|-|TRBV7-2|TRBJ1-2
CASSLATEGYTF
TGTGCCAGCAGCTTAGCTACGGAGGGCTACACCTTC
>-|-|TRBV11-2|TRBJ2-1
CASSSRFSIYNEQFF
TGTGCCAGCAGCTCCCGGTTCTCCATCTACAATGAGCAGTTCTTC
>few|-|TRBV11-2|TRBJ1-1
CATSRRYNTEAFF
TGTGCCACCTCTAGGAGGTACAACACTGAAGCTTTCTTT
>-|TRBD2|TRBV11-2|TRBJ2-7
CASHTRGEPYEQYF
TGTGCCAGTCATACTCGGGGGGAACCCTACGAGCAGTACTTC
>few|-|TRBV6-1|TRBJ2-3
CASSEALWAGTDTQYF
TGTGCCAGCAGTGAAGCGCTTTGGGCAGGCACAGATACGCAGTATTTT
>-|-|TRBV4-1|TRBJ1-5
CASSQEQEWQPQHF
TGCGCCAGCAGCCAAGAACAGGAATGGCAGCCCCAGCATTTT
>-|-|TRBV6-6|TRBJ2-7
CASSYEEGSYEQYF
TGTGCCAGCAGTTATGAGGAGGGATCCTACGAGCAGTACTTC
>-|TRBD2|TRBV9|TRBJ2-2
CASSLLAGGGAGELFF
TGTGCCAGCAGCCTCTTAGCGGGGGGCGGGGCCGGGGAGCTGTTTTTT
>-|TRBD2|TRBV7-3|TRBJ2-2
CASSLIGRGRDGELFF
TGTGCCAGCAGCTTAATTGGGAGGGGAAGGGACGGGGAGCTGTTTTTT
>-|-|TRBV30|TRBJ1-1
CAGIKTGKAFF
TGTGCCGGGATAAAAACAGGGAAAGCTTTCTTT
>-|-|TRBV13|TRBJ2-7
CASSLVGRDPNEQYF
TGTGCCAGCAGCTTGGTCGGCAGGGATCCCAACGAGCAGTACTTC
>-|-|TRBV2|TRBJ2-5
CASYSRDRQETQYF
TGTGCCAGCTATTCCCGCGATAGACAAGAGACCCAGTACTTC
>-|-|TRBV5-1|TRBJ1-1
CASSLAGYGTEAFF
TGCGCCAGCAGCTTGGCAGGGTATGGAACTGAAGCTTTCTTT
>-|-|TRBV6-5|TRBJ2-7
CASSYSLGAYEQYF
TGTGCCAGCAGTTACTCGCTGGGGGCTTACGAGCAGTACTTC
>few|TRBD2|TRBV6-6|TRBJ2-1
CASSSGAGGARNEQFF
TGTGCCAGCAGTTCAGGGGCGGGGGGGGCAAGGAATGAGCAGTTCTTC
>-|TRBD1|TRBV15|TRBJ2-3
CATSRDRGQGADTQYF
TGTGCCACCAGCAGAGATCGAGGACAGGGGGCAGATACGCAGTATTTT
>-|-|TRBV7-9|TRBJ2-5
CASSPRNQETQYF
TGTGCCAGCAGCCCGCGGAATCAAGAGACCCAGTACTTC
>-|-|TRBV29-1|TRBJ1-1
CSVEAGGGTEAFF
TGCAGCGTTGAAGCGGGGGGTGGCACTGAAGCTTTCTTT
>few|-|TRBV7-9|TRBJ1-1
CASSLAQFEAFF
TGTGCCAGCAGCTTAGCGCAGTTTGAAGCTTTCTTT
>-|-|TRBV5-1|TRBJ2-3
CASSLVFVTDTQYF
TGCGCCAGCAGCTTGGTTTTCGTAACAGATACGCAGTATTTT
>-|-|TRBV15|TRBJ2-2
CATSRDLKASGNTGELFF
TGTGCCACCAGCAGAGATCTGAAAGCGAGCGGGAACACCGGGGAGCTGTTTTTT
>-|-|TRBV6-5|TRBJ1-1
CASSYGGGTEAFF
TGTGCCAGCAGTTACGGGGGAGGCACTGAAGCTTTCTTT
>-|-|TRBV6-5|TRBJ1-4
CASSYGPGVEKLFF
TGTGCCAGCAGTTACGGGCCAGGGGTTGAAAAACTGTTTTTT
>-|TRBD1|TRBV27|TRBJ1-3
CASSPTGPGNTIYF
TGTGCCAGCAGTCCGACAGGGCCTGGAAACACCATATATTTT
>-|-|TRBV6-6|TRBJ1-3
CASRLLRDSGNTIYF
TGTGCCAGCAGACTTCTCAGGGACTCTGGAAACACCATATATTTT
>-|TRBD1|TRBV4-1|TRBJ2-1
CASSQASRDRGRKQFF
TGCGCCAGCAGCCAGGCGTCCCGGGACAGGGGACGCAAGCAGTTCTTC
>once|-|TRBV20-1|TRBJ1-2
CSGGPPYGYTF
TGCAGTGGTGGGCCCCCCTATGGCTACACCTTC
>-|-|TRBV4-1|TRBJ2-7
CASSQDAAFSYEQYF
TGCGCCAGCAGCCAAGATGCGGCCTTCTCCTACGAGCAGTACTTC
>-|TRBD2|TRBV4-3|TRBJ2-3
CASSSNRWSGAGGGDTQYF
TGCGCCAGCAGCTCCAATAGGTGGTCGGGGGCGGGGGGAGGCGATACGCAGTATTTT
>-|-|TRBV19|TRBJ2-7
CASSIGQHTVTYEQYF
TGTGCCAGTAGTATAGGTCAGCACACAGTTACCTACGAGCAGTACTTC
>-|-|TRBV4-1|TRBJ1-3
CASAFLWGVSGNTIYF
TGCGCCAGCGCCTTTTTGTGGGGCGTTTCTGGAAACACCATATATTTT
>-|-|TRBV5-5|TRBJ1-1
CASSPGSSAPTEAFF
TGTGCCAGCAGCCCCGGGTCGTCGGCCCCGACTGAAGCTTTCTTT
>-|-|TRBV5-4|TRBJ2-2
CASSTGPRGGELFF
TGTGCCAGCAGTACCGGGCCCCGGGGCGGGGAGCTGTTTTTT
>-|TRBD1|TRBV6-5|TRBJ1-2
CAAGWQGAGGYTF
TGTGCCGCCGGATGGCAGGGGGCGGGTGGCTACACCTTC
>-|-|TRBV11-1|TRBJ1-1
CASSLVVGEVEAFF
TGTGCCAGCAGCTTAGTGGTTGGAGAGGTTGAAGCTTTCTTT
>-|TRBD2|TRBV7-3|TRBJ2-7
CASSPRAGLEYEQYF
TGTGCCAGCAGCCCGAGGGCGGGACTAGAATACGAGCAGTACTTC
>-|TRBD1|TRBV7-8|TRBJ1-3
CASSHGTAGNTIYF
TGTGCCAGCAGTCATGGGACAGCTGGAAACACCATATATTTT
>-|-|TRBV18|TRBJ2-2
CASPSLIQGNTGELFF
TGTGCCAGCCCTTCACTAATACAGGGAAACACCGGGGAGCTGTTTTTT
>-|-|TRBV6-5|TRBJ2-2
CASSRRRGNTGELFF
TGTGCCAGCAGTCGCCGGAGGGGGAACACCGGGGAGCTGTTTTTT
>-|-|TRBV5-6|TRBJ2-3
CASSLRGAGGTDTQYF
TGTGCCAGCAGCTTGCGGGGGGCGGGGGGCACAGATACGCAGTATTTT
>-|TRBD1|TRBV4-3|TRBJ1-5
CASSQERTGGQPQHF
TGCGCCAGCAGCCAAGAGAGGACAGGAGGACAGCCCCAGCATTTT
>-|TRBD1|TRBV6-5|TRBJ1-6
CASKAVQGNSPLHF
TGTGCCAGCAAAGCGGTACAGGGGAATTCACCCCTCCACTTT
>-|TRBD1|TRBV9|TRBJ2-7
CASSVGQVNEQYF
TGTGCCAGCAGCGTCGGACAGGTAAACGAGCAGTACTTC
>few|-|TRBV7-2|TRBJ2-2
CASSLVGGDTGELFF
TGTGCCAGCAGCTTAGTGGGGGGTGACACCGGGGAGCTGTTTTTT
>-|TRBD1|TRBV5-1|TRBJ2-2
CASSLRGQGFSGELFF
TGCGCCAGCAGCTTGCGGGGACAGGGTTTCTCCGGGGAGCTGTTTTTT
>-|-|TRBV30|TRBJ2-2
CAWRDMLGELFF
TGTGCCTGGAGGGACATGTTGGGGGAGCTGTTTTTT
>-|TRBD1|TRBV7-8|TRBJ1-2
CASSLQRQGRNGYTF
TGTGCCAGCAGCCTACAACGACAGGGGAGAAATGGCTACACCTTC
>-|-|TRBV5-4|TRBJ1-1
CASSFWGRKNTEAFF
TGTGCCAGCAGCTTTTGGGGCAGGAAGAACACTGAAGCTTTCTTT
>-|-|TRBV11-2|TRBJ2-3
CASSSHFGERTDTQYF
TGTGCCAGCAGCTCCCACTTCGGGGAAAGGACAGATACGCAGTATTTT
>-|-|TRBV27|TRBJ1-5
CASSPGLGYQPQHF
TGTGCCAGCAGTCCCGGACTGGGATATCAGCCCCAGCATTTT